This T cell receptor (beta chain) emerged from a study of blood T cell repertoires in COVID-19. Trimming left V 4 bases short and J 4 bases short, with 5 bases between. Germline CDR1 MNHNY, CDR2 SVGAGI (reference sequence). CDR3 length: 12 residues. The data were produced by immunoSEQ multiplex PCR, yet TCRdb's version contains in-frame clones alone and is incomplete. The table lists about 250,000 clones, around 85% of them singletons. Assignment of participants to cohorts was predicated upon participant-reported clinical history. The recovered donors of Cohort 3 showed two negative PCRs, clearance, or symptom resolution.

The chain employs TRBV6-6 and TRBJ1-5, with no clear D. Sequences were obtained from PBMCs or T cells enriched from blood (not recorded which). The sequence derives from a woman aged 30 to 39 who had recovered from COVID-19. CDR3 coding DNA: TGTGCCAGCAGTTTAGTAAATCAGCCCCAGCATTTT. This codes for CASSLVNQPQHF.